This T cell receptor beta chain was recovered during a study of T cell repertoires in cytomegalovirus infection. The wider study: CMV infection and matching HLA type were both indicated by public TCR beta signatures.

Germline V CDR1 and CDR2: MNHEY, SVGEGT. CDR3 length: 13 amino acids. The V gene end was trimmed by 6 bases and the J gene end by 8 bases; junction bases not matched to a gene: 4. Concerning this clonotype itself: The antigen is undetermined.

Via MiXCR, TCRdb re-called the reads, giving one row per CDR3 protein. The data show under 850,000 distinct CDR3 sequences, approximately 34% seen once. General study points: Based on cumulative public TCR beta family frequency, carriers of CMV plus the relevant HLA were identified. HLA-C-restricted CMV clonotypes gave the most frequent clonotype in two of eight donors.

The chain employs TRBV6-2 or TRBV6-3 and TRBJ2-1; TRBD1 agrees at 10 bases. The source is a human donor in good health (CMV status not recorded). Some clones in this sample may be carry-over from other donors' samples. Material: PBMCs. CDR3 bases: TGTGCCAGCAGCCGACAGGGGGCTGATGAGCAGTTCTTC. Protein product: CASSRQGADEQFF.